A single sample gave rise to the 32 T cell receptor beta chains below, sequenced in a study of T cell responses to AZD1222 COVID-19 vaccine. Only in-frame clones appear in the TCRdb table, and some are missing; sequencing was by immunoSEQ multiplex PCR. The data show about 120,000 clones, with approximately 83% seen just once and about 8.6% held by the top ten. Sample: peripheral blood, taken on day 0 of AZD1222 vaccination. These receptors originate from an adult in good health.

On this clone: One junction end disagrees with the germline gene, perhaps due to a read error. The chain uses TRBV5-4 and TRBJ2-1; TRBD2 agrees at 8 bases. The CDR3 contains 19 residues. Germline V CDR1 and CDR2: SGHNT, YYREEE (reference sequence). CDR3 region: CASSPTKAGGLGSYNGQFF. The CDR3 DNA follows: TGTGCCAGCAGCCCAACTAAGGCGGGGGGACTTGGCAGCTACAATGGGCAGTTCTTC.

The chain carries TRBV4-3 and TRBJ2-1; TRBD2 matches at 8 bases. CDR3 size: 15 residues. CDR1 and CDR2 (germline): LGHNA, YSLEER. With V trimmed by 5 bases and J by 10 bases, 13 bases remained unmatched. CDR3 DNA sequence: TGCGCCAGCAGCTCGTCCGGGACTAGTCCAGGGGAGCAGTTCTTC. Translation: CASSSSGTSPGEQFF.

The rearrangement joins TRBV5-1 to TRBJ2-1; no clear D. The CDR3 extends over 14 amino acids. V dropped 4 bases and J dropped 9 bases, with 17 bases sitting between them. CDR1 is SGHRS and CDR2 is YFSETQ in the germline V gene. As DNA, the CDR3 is TGCGCCAGCAGCCCCGGCTTCCTATCCGGTGAGCAGTTCTTC. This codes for CASSPGFLSGEQFF.

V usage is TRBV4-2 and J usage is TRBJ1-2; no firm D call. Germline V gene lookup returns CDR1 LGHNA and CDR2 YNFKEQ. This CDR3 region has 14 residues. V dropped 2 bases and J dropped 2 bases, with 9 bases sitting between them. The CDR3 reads CASSQPGLNYGYTF. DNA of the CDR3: TGTGCCAGCAGCCAACCCGGGTTGAACTATGGCTACACCTTC.

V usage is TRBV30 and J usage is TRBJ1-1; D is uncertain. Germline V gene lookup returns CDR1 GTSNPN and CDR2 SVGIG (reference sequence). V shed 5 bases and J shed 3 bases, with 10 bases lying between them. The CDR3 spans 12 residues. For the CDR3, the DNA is TGTGCCTGGCTACCAGGAGACACTGAAGCTTTCTTT. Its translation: CAWLPGDTEAFF.

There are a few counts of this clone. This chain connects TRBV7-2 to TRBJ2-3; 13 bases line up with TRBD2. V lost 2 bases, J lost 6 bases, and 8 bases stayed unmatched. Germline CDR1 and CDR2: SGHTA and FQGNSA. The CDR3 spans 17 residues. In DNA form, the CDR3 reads TGTGCCAGCAGCTTACCCGGGACTAGCGGGGCCGCGGATACGCAGTATTTT. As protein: CASSLPGTSGAADTQYF.

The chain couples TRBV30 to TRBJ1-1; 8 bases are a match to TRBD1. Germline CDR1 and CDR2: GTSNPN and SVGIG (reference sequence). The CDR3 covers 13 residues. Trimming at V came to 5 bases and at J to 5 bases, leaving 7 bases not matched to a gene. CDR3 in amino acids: CAWVGTGGTEAFF. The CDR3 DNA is TGTGCCTGGGTCGGGACAGGCGGGACTGAAGCTTTCTTT.

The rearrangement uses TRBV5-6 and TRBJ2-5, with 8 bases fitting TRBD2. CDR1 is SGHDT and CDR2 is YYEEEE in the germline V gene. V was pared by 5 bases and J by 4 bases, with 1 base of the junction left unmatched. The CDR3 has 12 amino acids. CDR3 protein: CASRAGGETQYF. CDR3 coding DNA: TGTGCCAGCAGGGCGGGGGGAGAGACCCAGTACTTC.

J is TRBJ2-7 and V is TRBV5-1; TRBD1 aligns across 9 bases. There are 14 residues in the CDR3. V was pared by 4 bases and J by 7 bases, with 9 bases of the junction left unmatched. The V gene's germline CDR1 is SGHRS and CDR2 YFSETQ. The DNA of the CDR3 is TGCGCCAGCAGCGGGATACAGGGGGCCGGGGAGCAGTACTTC. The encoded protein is CASSGIQGAGEQYF.

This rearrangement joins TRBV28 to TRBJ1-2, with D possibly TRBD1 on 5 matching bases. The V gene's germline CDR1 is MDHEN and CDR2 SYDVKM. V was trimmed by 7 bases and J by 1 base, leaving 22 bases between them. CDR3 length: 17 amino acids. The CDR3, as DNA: TGTGCCAGCAAATCGCGCTCGGAGGTGGGGCATAACTATGGCTACACCTTC. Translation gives CASKSRSEVGHNYGYTF.

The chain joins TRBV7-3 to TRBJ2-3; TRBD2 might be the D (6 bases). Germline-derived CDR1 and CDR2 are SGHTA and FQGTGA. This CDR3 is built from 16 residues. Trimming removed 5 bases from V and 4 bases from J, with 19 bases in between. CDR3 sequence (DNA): TGTGCCAGCAGCCCGCCGGGACTCAGGACCCCAGATACGCAGTATTTT. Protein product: CASSPPGLRTPDTQYF.

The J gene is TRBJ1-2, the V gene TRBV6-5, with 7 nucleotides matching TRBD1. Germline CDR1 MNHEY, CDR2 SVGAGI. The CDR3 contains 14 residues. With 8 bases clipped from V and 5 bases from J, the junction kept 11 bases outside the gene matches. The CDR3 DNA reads TGTGCCAGCGTTAATCTCCGGGACAGTTATGGCTACACCTTC. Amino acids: CASVNLRDSYGYTF.

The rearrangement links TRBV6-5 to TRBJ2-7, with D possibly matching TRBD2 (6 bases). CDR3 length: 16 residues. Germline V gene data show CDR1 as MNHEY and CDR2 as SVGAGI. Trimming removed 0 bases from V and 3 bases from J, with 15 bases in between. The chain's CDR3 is CASSYSSGSGNYEQYF. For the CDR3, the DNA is TGTGCCAGCAGTTACTCCAGCGGTAGCGGTAACTACGAGCAGTACTTC.

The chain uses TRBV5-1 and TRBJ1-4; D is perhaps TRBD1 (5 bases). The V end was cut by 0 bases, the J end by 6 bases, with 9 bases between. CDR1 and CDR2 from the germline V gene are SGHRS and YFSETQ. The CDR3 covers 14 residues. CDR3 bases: TGCGCCAGCAGCTTGGCAGGGATGGATGAAAAACTGTTTTTT. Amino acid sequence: CASSLAGMDEKLFF.

As DNA, the CDR3 is TGTGCCAGCAGCCTGCACGGGGGGGGTCGGTCCTATAATTCACCCCTCCACTTT. This translates into CASSLHGGGRSYNSPLHF. The chain links TRBV3-1 (or the pseudogene TRBV3-2) to TRBJ1-6; possible D gene TRBD1, 5 bases. Deletions cut 4 bases from V and 1 base from J, with 17 bases between. This CDR3 has 18 residues. Germline V gene sequence: CDR1 LGHDT, CDR2 YNNKEL (reference sequence).

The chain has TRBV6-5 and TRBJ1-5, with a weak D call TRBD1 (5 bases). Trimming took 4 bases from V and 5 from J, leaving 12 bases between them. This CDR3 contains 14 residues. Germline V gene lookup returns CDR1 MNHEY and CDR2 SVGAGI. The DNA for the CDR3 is TGTGCCAGCAGTTCTACTCGACAGTATCAGCCCCAGCATTTT. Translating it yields CASSSTRQYQPQHF.

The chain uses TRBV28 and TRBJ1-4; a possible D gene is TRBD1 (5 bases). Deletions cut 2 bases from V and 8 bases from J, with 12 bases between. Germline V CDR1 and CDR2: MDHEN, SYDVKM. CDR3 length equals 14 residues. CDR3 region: CASSLGGGREKLFF. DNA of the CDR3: TGTGCCAGCAGTTTAGGGGGAGGCAGAGAAAAACTGTTTTTT.

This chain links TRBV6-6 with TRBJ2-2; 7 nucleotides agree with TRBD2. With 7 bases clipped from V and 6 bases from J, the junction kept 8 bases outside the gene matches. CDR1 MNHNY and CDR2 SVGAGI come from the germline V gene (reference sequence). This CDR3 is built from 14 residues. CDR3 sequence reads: CASTITSESGELFF. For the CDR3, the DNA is TGTGCCAGCACCATCACTAGCGAATCCGGGGAGCTGTTTTTT.

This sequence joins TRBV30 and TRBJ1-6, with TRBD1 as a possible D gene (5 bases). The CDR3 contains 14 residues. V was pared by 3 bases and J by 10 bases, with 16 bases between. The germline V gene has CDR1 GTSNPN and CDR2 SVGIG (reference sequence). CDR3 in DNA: TGTGCCTGGAGCCCCTCCCAGGGAATATCACCCCTCCACTTT. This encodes CAWSPSQGISPLHF.

The CDR3 DNA sequence: TGTGCCAGCAGCCTACGTCCCGGGACAATCGAGAACACTGAAGCTTTCTTT. As protein: CASSLRPGTIENTEAFF. This rearrangement joins TRBV27 to TRBJ1-1, with a tentative D call TRBD1 (6 bases). The germline V gene encodes CDR1 MNHEY and CDR2 SMNVEV (reference sequence). The CDR3 loop spans 17 amino acids. Between the trimmed V and J ends, which lost 6 bases and 1 base, there was a span of 21 bases.

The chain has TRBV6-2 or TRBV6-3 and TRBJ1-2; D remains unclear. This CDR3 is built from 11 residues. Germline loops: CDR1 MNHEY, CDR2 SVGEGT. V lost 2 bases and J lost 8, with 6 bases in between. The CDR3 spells CASSYQLGYTF. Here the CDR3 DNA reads TGTGCCAGCAGTTACCAACTCGGCTACACCTTC.

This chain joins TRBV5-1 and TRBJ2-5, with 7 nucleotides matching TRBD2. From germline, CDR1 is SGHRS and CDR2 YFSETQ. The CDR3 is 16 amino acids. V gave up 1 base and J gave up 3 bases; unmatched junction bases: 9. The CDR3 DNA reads TGCGCCAGCAGCTTGTCGGGAGGTATGGAAAAAGAGACCCAGTACTTC. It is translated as CASSLSGGMEKETQYF. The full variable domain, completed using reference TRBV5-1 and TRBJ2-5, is KAGVTQTPRYLIKTRGQQVTLSCSPISGHRSVSWYQQTPGQGLQFLFEYFSETQRNKGNFPGRFSGRQFSNSRSEMNVSTLELGDSALYLCASSLSGGMEKETQYFGPGTRLLVL.

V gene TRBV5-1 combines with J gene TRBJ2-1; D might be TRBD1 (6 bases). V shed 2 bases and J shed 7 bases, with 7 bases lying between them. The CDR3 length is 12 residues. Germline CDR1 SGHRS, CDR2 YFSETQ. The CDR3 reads CASSFTGNEQFF. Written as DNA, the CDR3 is TGCGCCAGCAGCTTTACAGGGAATGAGCAGTTCTTC.

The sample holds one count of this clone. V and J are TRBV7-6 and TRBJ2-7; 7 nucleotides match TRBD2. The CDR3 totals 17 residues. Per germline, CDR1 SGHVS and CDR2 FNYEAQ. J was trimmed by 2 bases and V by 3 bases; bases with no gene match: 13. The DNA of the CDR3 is TGTGCCAGCAGCTTGAACCCCGGGGAGGGTATTCCCTACGAGCAGTACTTC. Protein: CASSLNPGEGIPYEQYF.

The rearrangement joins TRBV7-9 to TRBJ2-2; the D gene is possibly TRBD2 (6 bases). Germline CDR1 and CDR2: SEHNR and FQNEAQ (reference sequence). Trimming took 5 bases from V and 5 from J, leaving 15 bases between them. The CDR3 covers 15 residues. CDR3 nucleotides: TGTGCCAGCAGCGAGTCCGGAGGAGGGACCGGGGAGCTGTTTTTT. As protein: CASSESGGGTGELFF.

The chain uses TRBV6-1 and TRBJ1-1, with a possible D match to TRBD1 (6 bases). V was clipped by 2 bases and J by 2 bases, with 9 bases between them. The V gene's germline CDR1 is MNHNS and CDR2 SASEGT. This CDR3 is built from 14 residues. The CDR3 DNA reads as TGTGCCAGCAGTGAAAGGGGGTTAAACACTGAAGCTTTCTTT. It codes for CASSERGLNTEAFF.

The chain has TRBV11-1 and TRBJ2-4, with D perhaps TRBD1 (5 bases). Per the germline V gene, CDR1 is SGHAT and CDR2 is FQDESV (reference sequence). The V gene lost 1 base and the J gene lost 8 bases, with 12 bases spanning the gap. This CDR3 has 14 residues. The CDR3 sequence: CASSLDRFRDIQYF. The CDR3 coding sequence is TGTGCCAGCAGCTTAGACAGGTTTAGGGACATTCAGTACTTC. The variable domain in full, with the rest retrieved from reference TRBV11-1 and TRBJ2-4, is EAEVAQSPRYKITEKSQAVAFWCDPISGHATLYWYRQILGQGPELLVQFQDESVVDDSQLPKDRFSAERLKGVDSTLKIQPAELGDSAMYLCASSLDRFRDIQYFGAGTRLSVL.

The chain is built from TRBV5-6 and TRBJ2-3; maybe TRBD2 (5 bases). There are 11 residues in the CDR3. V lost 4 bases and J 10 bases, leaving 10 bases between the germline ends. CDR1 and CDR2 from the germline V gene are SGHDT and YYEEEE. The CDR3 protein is CASSGPGAQYF. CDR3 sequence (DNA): TGTGCCAGCAGCGGCCCCGGGGCGCAGTATTTT.

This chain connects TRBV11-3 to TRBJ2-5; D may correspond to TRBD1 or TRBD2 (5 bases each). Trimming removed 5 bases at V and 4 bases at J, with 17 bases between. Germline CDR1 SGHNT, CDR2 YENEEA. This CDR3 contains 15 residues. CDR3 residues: CASSPGARFVETQYF. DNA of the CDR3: TGTGCCAGCAGCCCCGGGGCTAGATTTGTAGAGACCCAGTACTTC. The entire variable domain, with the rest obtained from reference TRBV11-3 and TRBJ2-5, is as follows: EAGVVQSPRYKIIEKKQPVAFWCNPISGHNTLYWYLQNLGQGPELLIRYENEEAVDDSQLPKDRFSAERLKGVDSTLKIQPAELGDSAVYLCASSPGARFVETQYFGPGTRLLVL.

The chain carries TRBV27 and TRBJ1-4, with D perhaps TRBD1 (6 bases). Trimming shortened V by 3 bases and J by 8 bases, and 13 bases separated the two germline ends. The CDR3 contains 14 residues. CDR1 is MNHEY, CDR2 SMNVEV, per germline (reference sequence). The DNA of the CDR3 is TGTGCCAGCAGTTTGGTCAGGGGTGGAGAAAAACTGTTTTTT. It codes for CASSLVRGGEKLFF. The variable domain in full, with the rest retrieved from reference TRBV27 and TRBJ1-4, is EAQVTQNPRYLITVTGKKLTVTCSQNMNHEYMSWYRQDPGLGLRQIYYSMNVEVTDKGDVPEGYKVSRKEKRNFPLILESPSPNQTSLYFCASSLVRGGEKLFFGSGTQLSVL.

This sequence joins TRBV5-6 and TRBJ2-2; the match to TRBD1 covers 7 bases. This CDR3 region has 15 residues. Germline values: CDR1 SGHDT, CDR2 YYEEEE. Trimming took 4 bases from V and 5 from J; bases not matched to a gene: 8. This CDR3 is CASSATGFWTGELFF. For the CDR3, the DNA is TGTGCCAGCAGCGCGACAGGGTTTTGGACCGGGGAGCTGTTTTTT.

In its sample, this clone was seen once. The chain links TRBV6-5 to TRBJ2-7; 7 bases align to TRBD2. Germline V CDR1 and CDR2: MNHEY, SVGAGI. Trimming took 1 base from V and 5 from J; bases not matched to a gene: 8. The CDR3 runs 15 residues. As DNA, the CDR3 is TGTGCCAGCAGTTACTGGGCAACTAGCGCAAACGAGCAGTACTTC. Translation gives CASSYWATSANEQYF.